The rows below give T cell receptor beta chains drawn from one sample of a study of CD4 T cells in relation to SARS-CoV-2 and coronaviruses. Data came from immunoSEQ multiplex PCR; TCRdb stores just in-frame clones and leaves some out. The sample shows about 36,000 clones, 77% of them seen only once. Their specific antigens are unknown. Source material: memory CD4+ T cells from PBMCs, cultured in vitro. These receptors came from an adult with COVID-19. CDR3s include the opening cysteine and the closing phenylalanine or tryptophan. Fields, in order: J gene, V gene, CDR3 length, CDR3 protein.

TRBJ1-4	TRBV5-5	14	CASSLYGGREKLFF
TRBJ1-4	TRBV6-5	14	CASRDYRGHEKLFF
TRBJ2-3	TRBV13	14	CASSLSRRTDTQYF
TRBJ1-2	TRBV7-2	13	CASSSGHFYGYTF
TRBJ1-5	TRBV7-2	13	CASSPHQNQPQHF
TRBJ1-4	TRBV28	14	CASSETVINEKLFF
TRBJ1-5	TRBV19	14	CASSIVENNQPQHF
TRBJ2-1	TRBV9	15	CASSVGGTEYNEQFF
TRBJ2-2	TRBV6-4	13	CASSQENTGELFF
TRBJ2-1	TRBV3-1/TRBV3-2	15	CASSHQVGGPGEQFF
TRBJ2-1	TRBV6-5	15	CASSTDTGVHNEQFF
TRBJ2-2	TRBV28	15	CASSRGGDSTGELFF
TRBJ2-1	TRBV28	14	CASSHGQGANEQFF
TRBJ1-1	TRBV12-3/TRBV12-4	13	CASSSGQGIEAFF
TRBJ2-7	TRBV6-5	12	CASRRQGYEQYF
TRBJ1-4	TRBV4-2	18	CASSQDPPGRARNEKLFF
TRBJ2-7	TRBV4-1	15	CASSEGTGDRYEQYF
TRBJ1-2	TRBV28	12	CASRQGRDGYTF
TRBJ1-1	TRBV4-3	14	CASSQEVRGTEAFF
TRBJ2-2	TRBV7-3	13	CASSPPGTGELFF
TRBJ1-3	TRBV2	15	CASEDGHSSGNTIYF
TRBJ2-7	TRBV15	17	CATSREPAVMGSYEQYF
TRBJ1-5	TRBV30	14	CAWSPKLSNQPQHF
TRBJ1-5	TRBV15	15	CATRGGANSNQPQHF
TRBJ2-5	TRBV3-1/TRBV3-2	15	CASSQGTGGKETQYF
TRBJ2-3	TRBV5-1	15	CASRIDSGPTDTQYF
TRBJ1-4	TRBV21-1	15	CASSKEEENNEKLFF
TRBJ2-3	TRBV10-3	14	CAISRDRGQDTQYF
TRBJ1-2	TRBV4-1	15	CASRPTGTGTAGYTF
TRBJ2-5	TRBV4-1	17	CASSQAPGAAGVPTQYF
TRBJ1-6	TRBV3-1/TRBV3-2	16	CASSQGTGTGYSPLHF
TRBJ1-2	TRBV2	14	CASTRPRDGYGYTF
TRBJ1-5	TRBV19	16	CASTNLIRGSNQPQHF
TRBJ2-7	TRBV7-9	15	CASSLGSGDSYEQYF
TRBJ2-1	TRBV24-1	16	CATSDSGLARDNEQFF
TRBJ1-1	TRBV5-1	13	CASSPGTSHEAFF
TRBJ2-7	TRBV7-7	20	CASSLVFSAPLLAGTYEQYF
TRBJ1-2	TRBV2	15	CASIHQGGAGYGYTF
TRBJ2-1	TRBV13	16	CASSALTSGSYNEQFF
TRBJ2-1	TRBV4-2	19	CASSQVPGLAGEPYNEQFF
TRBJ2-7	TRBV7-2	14	CASSPMGGSYEQYF
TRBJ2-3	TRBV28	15	CASSSLTGKADTQYF
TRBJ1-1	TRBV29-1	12	CSVEAGGTEAFF
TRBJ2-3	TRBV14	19	CASSQVGSGSGISTDTQYF
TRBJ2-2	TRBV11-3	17	CASSSPSGSLETGELFF
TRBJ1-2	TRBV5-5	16	CASSLDAATGAYGYTF